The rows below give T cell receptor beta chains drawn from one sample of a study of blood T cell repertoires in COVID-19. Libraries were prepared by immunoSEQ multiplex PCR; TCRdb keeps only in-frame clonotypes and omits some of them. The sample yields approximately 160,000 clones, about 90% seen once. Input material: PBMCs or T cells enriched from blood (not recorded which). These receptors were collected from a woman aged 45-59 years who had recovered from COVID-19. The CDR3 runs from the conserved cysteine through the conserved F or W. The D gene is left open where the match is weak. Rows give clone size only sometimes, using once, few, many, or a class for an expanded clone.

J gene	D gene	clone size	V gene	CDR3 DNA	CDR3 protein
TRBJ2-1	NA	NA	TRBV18	TGTGCCAGCTCACCATATCTCGGCGGAGCTTCCTACAATGAGCAGTTCTTC	CASSPYLGGASYNEQFF
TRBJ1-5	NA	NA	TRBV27	TGTGCCAGCAGTTTTTCGCGTGGAGGACTTTTAAATCAGCCCCAGCATTTT	CASSFSRGGLLNQPQHF
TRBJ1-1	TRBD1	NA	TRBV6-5	TGTGCCAGCAGTTACTCCAGGGGGCGAACTGAAGCTTTCTTT	CASSYSRGRTEAFF
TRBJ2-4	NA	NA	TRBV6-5	TGTGCCAGCAGGGAGGGGAACTCAGACATTCAGTACTTC	CASREGNSDIQYF
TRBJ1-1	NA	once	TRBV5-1	TGCGCCAGCAGCTTGGCCGGTGGGAACACTGAAGCTTTCTTT	CASSLAGGNTEAFF
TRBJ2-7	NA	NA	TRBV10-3	TGTGCCATCAGATCGACAGCTACTTACGAGCAGTACTTC	CAIRSTATYEQYF
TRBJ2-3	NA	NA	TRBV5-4	TGTGCCAGCAGCTTGGATACAGGGTCCACAGATACGCAGTATTTT	CASSLDTGSTDTQYF
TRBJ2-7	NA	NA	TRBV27	TGTGCCAGCAGTTTGACTTCCCTTTACGAGCAGTACTTC	CASSLTSLYEQYF
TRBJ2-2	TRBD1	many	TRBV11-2	TGTGCCAGCAGCTACGCGACAGGGTCCACCGGGGAGCTGTTTTTT	CASSYATGSTGELFF
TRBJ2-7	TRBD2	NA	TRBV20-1	TGCAGTGCTAGTACGGACTTAGCGGGATATGAGCAGTACTTC	CSASTDLAGYEQYF
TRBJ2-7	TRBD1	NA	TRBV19	TGTGCCAGTCGAAGCGGGGACAGGGTGAACGAGCAGTACTTC	CASRSGDRVNEQYF
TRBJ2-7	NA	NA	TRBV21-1	TGTGCCAGCAGCAAGGAGGATAGGGTAATACCCGGTCACGAGCAGTACTTC	CASSKEDRVIPGHEQYF
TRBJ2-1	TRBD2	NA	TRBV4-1	TGCGCCAGCAGCCAACCGGGGACTAGCTACAATGAGCAGTTCTTC	CASSQPGTSYNEQFF
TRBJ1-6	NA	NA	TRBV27	TGTGCCAGCAGTTTCGGTCAGGGGCAGGATAGCTCCTATAATTCACCCCTCCACTTT	CASSFGQGQDSSYNSPLHF
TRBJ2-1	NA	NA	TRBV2	TGTGCCAGCAGGGAGGGGCTAGCGCCTTCCTACAATGAGCAGTTCTTC	CASREGLAPSYNEQFF
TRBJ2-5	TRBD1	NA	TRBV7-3	TGTGCCAGCAGCTCCGACAGGGGAGAGACCCAGTACTTC	CASSSDRGETQYF
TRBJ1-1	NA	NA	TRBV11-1	TGTGCCAGCAGCTTAGAGGACAGACACACTGAAGCTTTCTTT	CASSLEDRHTEAFF
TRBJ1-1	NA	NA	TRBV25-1	TGTGCCAGCAGTGAACAGGGGACGTTAACTGAAGCTTTCTTT	CASSEQGTLTEAFF
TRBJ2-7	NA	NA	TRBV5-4	TGTGCCAGCAGCTTAGGAGGCCCTTTGTCCTACGAGCAGTACTTC	CASSLGGPLSYEQYF